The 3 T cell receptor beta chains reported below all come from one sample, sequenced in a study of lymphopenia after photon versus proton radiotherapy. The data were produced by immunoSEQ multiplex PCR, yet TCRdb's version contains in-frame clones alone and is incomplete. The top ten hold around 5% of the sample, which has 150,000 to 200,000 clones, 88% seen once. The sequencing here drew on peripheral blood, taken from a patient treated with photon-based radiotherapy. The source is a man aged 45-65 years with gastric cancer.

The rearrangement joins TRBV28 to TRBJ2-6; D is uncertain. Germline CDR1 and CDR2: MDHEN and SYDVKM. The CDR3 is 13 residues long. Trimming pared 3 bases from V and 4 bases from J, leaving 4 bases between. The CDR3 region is CASSFPGANVLTF. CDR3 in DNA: TGTGCCAGCAGTTTCCCCGGGGCCAACGTCCTGACTTTC. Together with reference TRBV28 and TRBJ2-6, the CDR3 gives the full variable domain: DVKVTQSSRYLVKRTGEKVFLECVQDMDHENMFWYRQDPGLGLRLIYFSYDVKMKEKGDIPEGYSVSREKKERFSLILESASTNQTSMYLCASSFPGANVLTFGAGSRLTVL.

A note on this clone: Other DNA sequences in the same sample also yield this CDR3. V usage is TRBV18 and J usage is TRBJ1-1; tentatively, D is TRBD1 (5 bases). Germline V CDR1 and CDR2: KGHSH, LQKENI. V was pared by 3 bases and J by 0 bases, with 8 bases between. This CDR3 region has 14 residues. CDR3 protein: CASSPDRMNTEAFF. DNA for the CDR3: TGTGCCAGCTCACCTGACAGAATGAACACTGAAGCTTTCTTT.

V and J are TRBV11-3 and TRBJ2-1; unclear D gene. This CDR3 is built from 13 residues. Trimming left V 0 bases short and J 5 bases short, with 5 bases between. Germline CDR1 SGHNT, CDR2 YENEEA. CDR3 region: CASSLDLNNEQFF. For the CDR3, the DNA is TGTGCCAGCAGCTTAGATTTGAACAATGAGCAGTTCTTC.